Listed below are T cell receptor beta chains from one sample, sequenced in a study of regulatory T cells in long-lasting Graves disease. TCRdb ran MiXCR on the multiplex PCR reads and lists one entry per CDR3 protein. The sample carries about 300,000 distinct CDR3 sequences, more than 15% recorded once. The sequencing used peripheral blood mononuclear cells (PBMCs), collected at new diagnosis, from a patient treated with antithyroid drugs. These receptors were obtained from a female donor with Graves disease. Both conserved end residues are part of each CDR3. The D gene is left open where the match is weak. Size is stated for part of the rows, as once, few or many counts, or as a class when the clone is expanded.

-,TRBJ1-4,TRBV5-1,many,TGCGCCAGCAGCGGGCCGTCTAACGAAAAACTGTTTTTT,CASSGPSNEKLFF
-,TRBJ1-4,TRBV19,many,TGTGCCAGCTCATACAGGATGAGGCTAGGAGCAACTAATGAAAAACTGTTTTTT,CASSYRMRLGATNEKLFF
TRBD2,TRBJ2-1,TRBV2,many,TGTGCCAGCCGCGGGAGTTACAATGAGCAGTTCTTC,CASRGSYNEQFF
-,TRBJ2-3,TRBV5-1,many,TGCGCCAGCAGCCTGGGACTTCTGGGAGCGGATACGCAGTATTTT,CASSLGLLGADTQYF
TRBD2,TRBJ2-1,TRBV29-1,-,TGCAGCGTTGCCGGGACTAGCGGGAGTCGGAACAATGAGCAGTTCTTC,CSVAGTSGSRNNEQFF
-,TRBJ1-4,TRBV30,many,TGTGCCTGGAGTGGGGCAGGGTATCAAAAACTGTTTTTT,CAWSGAGYQKLFF
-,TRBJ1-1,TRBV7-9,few,TGTGCCAGCAGCTTTTCGGGACGGGCGAACACTGAAGCTTTCTTT,CASSFSGRANTEAFF
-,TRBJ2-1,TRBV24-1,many,TGTGCCACCAGTGGGGCGGCCCGAGGGAATGAGCAGTTCTTC,CATSGAARGNEQFF
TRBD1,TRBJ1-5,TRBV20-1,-,TGCAGTGCTAGTCCAAGACAGGGGGGCAATCAGCCCCAGCATTTT,CSASPRQGGNQPQHF
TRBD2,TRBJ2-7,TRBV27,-,TGTGCCAGCAGAGGGCTAGCGGGAGGCCTGCGCTACGAGCAGTACTTC,CASRGLAGGLRYEQYF
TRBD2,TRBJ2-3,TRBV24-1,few,TGTGCCACCATTCTTGACCGACTAGCGATAACAGATACGCAGTATTTT,CATILDRLAITDTQYF
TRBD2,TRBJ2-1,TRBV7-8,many,TGTGCCAGCAGCCCCTTTGGGGAGCGGGAGGACAATGAGCAGTTCTTC,CASSPFGEREDNEQFF
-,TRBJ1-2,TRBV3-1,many,TGTGCCAGCAGCCCCGCACCACGTGACTATGGCTACACCTTC,CASSPAPRDYGYTF
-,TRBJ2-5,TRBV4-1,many,TGCGCCAGCAGCCCTTACGGAGGCGGACAAGAGACCCAGTACTTC,CASSPYGGGQETQYF
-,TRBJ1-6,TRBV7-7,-,TGTGCTAGCAGCTCCGGACCGTATTCACCCCTCCACTTT,CASSSGPYSPLHF
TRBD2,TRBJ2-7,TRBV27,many,TGTGCCAGCAGGGCGGTAGCGGGAGGGTCCGAGCAGTACTTC,CASRAVAGGSEQYF
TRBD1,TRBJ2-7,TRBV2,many,TGTGCCAGCAGAGCAGACAGGGGGCAGGGCGAGCAGTACTTC,CASRADRGQGEQYF
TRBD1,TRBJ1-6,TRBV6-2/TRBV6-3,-,TGTGCCAGCAGACGGGACAGGGGGGAGAATTCACCCCTCCACTTT,CASRRDRGENSPLHF
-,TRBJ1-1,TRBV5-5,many,TGTGCCAGCAGCACCGGGGCGCCCACTGAAGCTTTCTTT,CASSTGAPTEAFF
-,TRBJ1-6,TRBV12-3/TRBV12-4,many,TGTGCCAGCAGTTCCCACAAGGGGAAGTCACCCCTCCACTTT,CASSSHKGKSPLHF
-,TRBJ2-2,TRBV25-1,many,TGTGCCAGCAGTGATGAGAACACCGGGGAGCTGTTTTTT,CASSDENTGELFF
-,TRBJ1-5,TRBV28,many,TGTGCCAGCAGTTCCGGGCAGGGGTATCAGCCCCAGCATTTT,CASSSGQGYQPQHF
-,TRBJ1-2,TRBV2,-,TGTGCCAGCACCGCCAGGGGAAGGGCAGAAGCTAACTATGGCTACACCTTC,CASTARGRAEANYGYTF
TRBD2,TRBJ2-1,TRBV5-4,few,TGTGCCAGCAGCTTGGAGCGGGAGGGACTAAATGAGCAGTTCTTC,CASSLEREGLNEQFF
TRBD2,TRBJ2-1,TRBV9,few,TGTGCCAGCAGCACCGGGACTAGCGGGAGTGCGGGTGAGCAGTTCTTC,CASSTGTSGSAGEQFF
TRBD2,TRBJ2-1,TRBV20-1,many,TGCAGTGCTGGGACTAGCGGCAATGAGCAGTTCTTC,CSAGTSGNEQFF
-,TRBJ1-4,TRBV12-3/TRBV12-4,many,TGTGCCAGCAGTTTCCCGCCAGAAACTAATGAAAAACTGTTTTTT,CASSFPPETNEKLFF
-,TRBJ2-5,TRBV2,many,TGTGCCAGCAGGAACTGGGGTCAGGGTGGCAGAGAGACCCAGTACTTC,CASRNWGQGGRETQYF
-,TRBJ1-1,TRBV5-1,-,TGCGCCAGCAGCGTGGGTCGGTGGGATGCCATGAACACTGAAGCTTTCTTT,CASSVGRWDAMNTEAFF
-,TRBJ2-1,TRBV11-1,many,TGTGCCAGCGAGGAGGGGGATCGGATAGGTGTGAATGAGCAGTTCTTC,CASEEGDRIGVNEQFF
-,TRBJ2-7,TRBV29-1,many,TGCAGCGTTGAAGGGGGTGCGGGGCCGAACTACGAGCAGTACTTC,CSVEGGAGPNYEQYF
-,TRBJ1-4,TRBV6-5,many,TGTGCCAGCAGTTACCTGCGAGAGGGTGGTGAAAAACTGTTTTTT,CASSYLREGGEKLFF
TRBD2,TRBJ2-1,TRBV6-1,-,TGTGCCAGCAGCAAACCGGGACTAGCGGTTAGCTCCTACAATGAGCAGTTCTTC,CASSKPGLAVSSYNEQFF
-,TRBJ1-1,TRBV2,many,TGTGCCAGCAGATTCGGACCGAACACTGAAGCTTTCTTT,CASRFGPNTEAFF
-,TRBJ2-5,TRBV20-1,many,TGCAGTGCTATAAGGGGAGAGACTAACCAAGAGACCCAGTACTTC,CSAIRGETNQETQYF
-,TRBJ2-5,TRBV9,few,TGTGCCAGCAGCGTGGGGGACCTCAAAGAGACCCAGTACTTC,CASSVGDLKETQYF
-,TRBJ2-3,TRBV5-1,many,TGCGCCAGCAGGGAAGACAAGAGGACGCAGTATTTT,CASREDKRTQYF
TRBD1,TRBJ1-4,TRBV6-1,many,TGTGCCAGCAGGACCAGGGGGAGCGGTGAAAAACTGTTTTTT,CASRTRGSGEKLFF
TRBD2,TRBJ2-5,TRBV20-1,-,TGCAGTGCTAGAGGCGGGGGGCTAGAGACCCAGTACTTC,CSARGGGLETQYF
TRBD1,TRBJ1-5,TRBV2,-,TGTGCCAGCAGTGAACCGACCCGGACAGGGCAATTATATAGCAATCAGCCCCGGCATTTT,CASSEPTRTGQLYSNQPRHF
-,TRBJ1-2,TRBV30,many,TGTGCCTGGACTTCCCGGGGCGGACGGGTATATGGCTACACCTTC,CAWTSRGGRVYGYTF
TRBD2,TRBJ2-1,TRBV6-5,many,TGTGCCAGCAGTTACAGCGGGAGGGCCTACAATGAGCAGTTCTTC,CASSYSGRAYNEQFF
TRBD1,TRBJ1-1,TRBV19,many,TGTGCCAGTTCGACACAGGGGGCTGAGGCTGAAGCTTTCTTT,CASSTQGAEAEAFF
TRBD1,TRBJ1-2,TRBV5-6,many,TGTGCCAGCAGCCCCGGGACAGGGGGATACGGCTACACCTTC,CASSPGTGGYGYTF
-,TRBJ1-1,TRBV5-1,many,TGCGCCAGCTCTCTCAGGGGTATCACTGAAGCTTTCTTT,CASSLRGITEAFF
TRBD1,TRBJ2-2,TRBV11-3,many,TGTGCCAGCAGCTGGGACAGGGAGGACACCGGGGAGCTGTTTTTT,CASSWDREDTGELFF
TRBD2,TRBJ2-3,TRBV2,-,TGTGCCAGCATTGCTAGCGGGTGGGCCACAGATACGCAGTATTTT,CASIASGWATDTQYF
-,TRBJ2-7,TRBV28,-,TGTGCCAGCAGTTTGGGGTCGGACGGGACCGGCTACGAGCAGTACTTC,CASSLGSDGTGYEQYF
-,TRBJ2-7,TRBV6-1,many,TGTGCCAGCAGTGCCAGTAACTACGAGCAGTACTTC,CASSASNYEQYF
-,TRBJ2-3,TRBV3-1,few,TGTGCCAGCAGCCAAAATGTGCGGACTACACTGGCAGATACGCAGTATTTT,CASSQNVRTTLADTQYF
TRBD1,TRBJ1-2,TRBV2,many,TGTGCCAGCAGACCGCGACAGGGGGCGTATGGCTACACCTTC,CASRPRQGAYGYTF
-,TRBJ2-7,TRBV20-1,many,TGCAGTGCTAGGCGGCGGGATTACGAGCAGTACTTC,CSARRRDYEQYF
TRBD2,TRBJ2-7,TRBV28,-,TGTCTCACCCAGGCTAGCGGGACCTACGAGCAGTACTTC,CLTQASGTYEQYF
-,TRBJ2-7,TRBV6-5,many,TGTGCCAGCAGTTACTCGTGGGACACCTACGAGCAGTACTTC,CASSYSWDTYEQYF
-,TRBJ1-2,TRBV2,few,TGTGCCAGCAGCTTGGATATCGCAGGGATCTATGGCTACACCTTC,CASSLDIAGIYGYTF
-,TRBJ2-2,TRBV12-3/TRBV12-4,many,TGTGCCAGCACCCAAGGGTGGGACACCGGGGAGCTGTTTTTT,CASTQGWDTGELFF